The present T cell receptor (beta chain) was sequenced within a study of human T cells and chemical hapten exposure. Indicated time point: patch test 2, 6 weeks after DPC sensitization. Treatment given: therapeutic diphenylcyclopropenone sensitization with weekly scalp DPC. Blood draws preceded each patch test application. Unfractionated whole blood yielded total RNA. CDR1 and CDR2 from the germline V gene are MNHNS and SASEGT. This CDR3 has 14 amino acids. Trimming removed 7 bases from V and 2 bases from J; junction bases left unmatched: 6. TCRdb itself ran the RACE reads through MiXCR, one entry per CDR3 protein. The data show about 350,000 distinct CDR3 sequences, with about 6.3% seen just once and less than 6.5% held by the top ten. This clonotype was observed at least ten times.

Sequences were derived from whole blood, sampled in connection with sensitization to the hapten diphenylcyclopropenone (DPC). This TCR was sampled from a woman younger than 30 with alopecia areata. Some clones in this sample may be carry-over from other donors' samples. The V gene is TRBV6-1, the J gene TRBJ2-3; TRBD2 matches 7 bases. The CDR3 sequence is CASKRGLNTDTQYF. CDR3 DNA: TGTGCCAGCAAACGGGGACTAAACACAGATACGCAGTATTTT.